The clone carrying this TCR beta chain was seen more than once but under ten times. The antigen remains undetermined. The record originates from a study of cytomegalovirus exposure and HLA in healthy donors. General study results and limits: It was 164 TCR beta chains that were listed as cytomegalovirus-associated. The productive fraction for most TCR beta V segments was about 90% or about 30% in an earlier analysis. Specificity for CMV antigens was confirmed in vitro for three of the CMV-associated chains. TCR beta sequences numbering fewer than 20,000 were associated with HLA alleles at 0.05 false discovery rate in a later analysis.

The PCR had 60 Vbeta and 13 Jbeta primers. Libraries were prepared by immunoSEQ multiplex PCR; TCRdb keeps only in-frame clonotypes and omits some of them. The table lists under 150,000 clones, 65% to 85% of them singletons. The length of the CDR3 is 14 residues. V was shortened by 1 base and J by 4 bases, with 10 bases between the two germline ends. CDR1 is SGHTA, CDR2 FQGTGA, per germline. The source material was PBMCs. The J gene is TRBJ1-2, the V gene TRBV7-3; D remains ambiguous. The sequence was obtained from a woman in her 40s in good health and CMV-seronegative. CDR3 bases: TGTGCCAGCAGCTTAATTGGCGGGCTCTATGGCTACACCTTC. It translates to CASSLIGGLYGYTF.